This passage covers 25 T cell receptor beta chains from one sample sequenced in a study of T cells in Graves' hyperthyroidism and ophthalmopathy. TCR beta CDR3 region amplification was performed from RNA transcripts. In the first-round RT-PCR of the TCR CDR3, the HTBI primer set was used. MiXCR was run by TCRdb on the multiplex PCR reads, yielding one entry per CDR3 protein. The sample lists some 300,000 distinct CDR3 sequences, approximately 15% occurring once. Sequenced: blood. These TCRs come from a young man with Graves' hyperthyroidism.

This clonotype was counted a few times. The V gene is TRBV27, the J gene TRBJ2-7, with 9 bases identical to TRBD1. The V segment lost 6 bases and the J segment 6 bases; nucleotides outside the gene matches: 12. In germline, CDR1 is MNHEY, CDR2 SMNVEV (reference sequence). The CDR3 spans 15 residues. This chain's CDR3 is CASSYTGTGFAEQYF. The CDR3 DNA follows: TGTGCCAGCAGCTACACCGGGACAGGGTTTGCCGAGCAGTACTTC.

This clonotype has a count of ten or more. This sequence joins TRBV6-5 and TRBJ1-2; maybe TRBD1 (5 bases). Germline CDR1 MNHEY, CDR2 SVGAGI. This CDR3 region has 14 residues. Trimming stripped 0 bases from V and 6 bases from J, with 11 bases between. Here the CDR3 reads CASSYSLRGDGYTF. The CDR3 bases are TGTGCCAGCAGTTACTCGCTAAGGGGCGATGGCTACACCTTC.

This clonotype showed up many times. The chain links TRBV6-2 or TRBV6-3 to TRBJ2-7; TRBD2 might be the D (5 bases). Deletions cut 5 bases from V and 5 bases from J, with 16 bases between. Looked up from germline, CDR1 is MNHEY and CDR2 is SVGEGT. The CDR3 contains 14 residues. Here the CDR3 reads CASSRTGVENEQYF. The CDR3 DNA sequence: TGTGCCAGCAGTCGGACTGGGGTTGAAAACGAGCAGTACTTC.

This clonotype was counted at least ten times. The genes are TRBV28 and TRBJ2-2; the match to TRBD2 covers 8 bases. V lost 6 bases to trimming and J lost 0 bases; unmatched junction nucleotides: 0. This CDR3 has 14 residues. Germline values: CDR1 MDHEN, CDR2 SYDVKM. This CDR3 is CASRTSANTGELFF. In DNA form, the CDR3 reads TGTGCCAGCAGGACTAGCGCGAACACCGGGGAGCTGTTTTTT. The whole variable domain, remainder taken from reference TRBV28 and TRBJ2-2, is DVKVTQSSRYLVKRTGEKVFLECVQDMDHENMFWYRQDPGLGLRLIYFSYDVKMKEKGDIPEGYSVSREKKERFSLILESASTNQTSMYLCASRTSANTGELFFGEGSRLTVL.

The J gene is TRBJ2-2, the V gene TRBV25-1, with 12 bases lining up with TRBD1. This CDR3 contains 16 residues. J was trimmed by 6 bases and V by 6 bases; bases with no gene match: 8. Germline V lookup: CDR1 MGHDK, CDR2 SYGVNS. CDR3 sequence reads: CASRSPGQGAAGELFF. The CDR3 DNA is TGTGCCAGCAGGTCACCGGGACAGGGGGCCGCCGGGGAGCTGTTTTTT.

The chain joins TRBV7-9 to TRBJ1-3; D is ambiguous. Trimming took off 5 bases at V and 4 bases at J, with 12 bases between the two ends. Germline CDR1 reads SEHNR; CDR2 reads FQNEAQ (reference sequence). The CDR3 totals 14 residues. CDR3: CASSLSGHGNTIYF. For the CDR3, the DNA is TGTGCCAGCAGCCTTTCGGGCCACGGAAACACCATATATTTT.

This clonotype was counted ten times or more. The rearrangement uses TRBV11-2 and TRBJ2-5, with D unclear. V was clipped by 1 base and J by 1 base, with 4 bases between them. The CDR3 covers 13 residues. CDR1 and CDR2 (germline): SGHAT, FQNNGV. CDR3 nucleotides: TGTGCCAGCAGCTTAGGAGCCCAAGAGACCCAGTACTTC. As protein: CASSLGAQETQYF.

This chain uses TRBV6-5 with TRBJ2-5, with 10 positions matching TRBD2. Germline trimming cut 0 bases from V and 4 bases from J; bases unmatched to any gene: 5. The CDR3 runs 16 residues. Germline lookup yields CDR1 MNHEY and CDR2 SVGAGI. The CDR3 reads CASSYSSAGGRETQYF. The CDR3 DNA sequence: TGTGCCAGCAGTTACTCTTCAGCGGGAGGGCGAGAGACCCAGTACTTC.

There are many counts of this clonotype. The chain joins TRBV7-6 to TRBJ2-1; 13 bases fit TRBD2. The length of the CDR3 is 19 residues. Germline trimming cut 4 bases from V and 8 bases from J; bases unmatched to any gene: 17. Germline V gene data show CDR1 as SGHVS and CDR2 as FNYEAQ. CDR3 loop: CASSSFPGLAGAPGDEQFF. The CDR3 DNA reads TGTGCCAGCAGCTCGTTCCCCGGACTAGCGGGAGCCCCGGGAGATGAGCAGTTCTTC.

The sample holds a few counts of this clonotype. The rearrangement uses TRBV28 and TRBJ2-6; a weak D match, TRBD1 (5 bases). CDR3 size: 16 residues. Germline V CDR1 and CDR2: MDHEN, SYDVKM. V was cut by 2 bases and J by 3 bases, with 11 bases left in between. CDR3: CASSLPQGNGANVLTF. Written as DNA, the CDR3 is TGTGCCAGCAGTTTACCCCAGGGAAATGGGGCCAACGTCCTGACTTTC.

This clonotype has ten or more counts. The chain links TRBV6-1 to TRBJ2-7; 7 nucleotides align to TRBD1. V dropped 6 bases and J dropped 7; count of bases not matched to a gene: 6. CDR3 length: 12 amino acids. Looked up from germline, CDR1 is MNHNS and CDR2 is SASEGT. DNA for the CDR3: TGTGCCAGCAGGCTCACAGGGGAAGAGCAGTACTTC. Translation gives CASRLTGEEQYF.

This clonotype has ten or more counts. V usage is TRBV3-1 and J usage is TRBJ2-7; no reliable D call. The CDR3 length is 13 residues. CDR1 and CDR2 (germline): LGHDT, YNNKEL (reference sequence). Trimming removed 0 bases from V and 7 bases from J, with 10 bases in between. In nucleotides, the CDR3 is TGTGCCAGCAGCCAAGATTCAGGAACGGAGCAGTACTTC. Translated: CASSQDSGTEQYF.

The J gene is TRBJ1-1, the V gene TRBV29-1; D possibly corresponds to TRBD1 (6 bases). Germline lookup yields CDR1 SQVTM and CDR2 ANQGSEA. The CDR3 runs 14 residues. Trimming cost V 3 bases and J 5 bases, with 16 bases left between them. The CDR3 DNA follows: TGCAGCGTTGAGGATACAGGGTTCGGTACTGAAGCTTTCTTT. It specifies CSVEDTGFGTEAFF.

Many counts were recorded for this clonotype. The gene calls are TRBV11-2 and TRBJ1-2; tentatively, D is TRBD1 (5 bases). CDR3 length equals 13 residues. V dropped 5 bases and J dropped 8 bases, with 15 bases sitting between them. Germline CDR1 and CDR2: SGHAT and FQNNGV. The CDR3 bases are TGTGCCAGCAGCCATCCGGGGGGATGGGGCTACACCTTC. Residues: CASSHPGGWGYTF.

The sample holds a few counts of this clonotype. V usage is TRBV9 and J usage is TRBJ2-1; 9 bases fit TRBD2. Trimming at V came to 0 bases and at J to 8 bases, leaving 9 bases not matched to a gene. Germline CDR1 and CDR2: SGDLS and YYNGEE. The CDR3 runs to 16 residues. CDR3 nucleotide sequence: TGTGCCAGCAGCGTAGCTGGCAGCGGGAGGCTTGATGAGCAGTTCTTC. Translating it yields CASSVAGSGRLDEQFF.

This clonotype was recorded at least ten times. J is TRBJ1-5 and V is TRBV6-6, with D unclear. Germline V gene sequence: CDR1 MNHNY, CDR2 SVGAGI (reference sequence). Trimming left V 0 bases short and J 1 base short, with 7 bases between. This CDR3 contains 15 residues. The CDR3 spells CASSYSTSSNQPQHF. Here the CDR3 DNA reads TGTGCCAGCAGTTACTCGACCAGCAGCAATCAGCCCCAGCATTTT.

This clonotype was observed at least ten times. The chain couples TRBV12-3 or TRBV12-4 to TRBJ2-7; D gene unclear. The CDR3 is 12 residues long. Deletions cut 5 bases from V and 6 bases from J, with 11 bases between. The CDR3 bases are TGTGCCAGCAGTCCTTTTGAGGCCGAGCAGTACTTC. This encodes CASSPFEAEQYF.

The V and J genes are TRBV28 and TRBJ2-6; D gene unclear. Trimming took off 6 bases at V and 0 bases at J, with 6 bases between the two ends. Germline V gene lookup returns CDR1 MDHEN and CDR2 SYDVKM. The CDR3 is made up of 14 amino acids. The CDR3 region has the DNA TGTGCCAGCAGCAAAAGCTCTGGGGCCAACGTCCTGACTTTC. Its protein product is CASSKSSGANVLTF.

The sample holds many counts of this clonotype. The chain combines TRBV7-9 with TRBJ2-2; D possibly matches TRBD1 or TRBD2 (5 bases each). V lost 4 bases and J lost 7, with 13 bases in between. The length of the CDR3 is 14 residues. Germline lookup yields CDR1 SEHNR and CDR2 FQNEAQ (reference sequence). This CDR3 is CASSSQQAGGELFF. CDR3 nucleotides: TGTGCCAGCAGCTCCCAACAGGCGGGCGGGGAGCTGTTTTTT.

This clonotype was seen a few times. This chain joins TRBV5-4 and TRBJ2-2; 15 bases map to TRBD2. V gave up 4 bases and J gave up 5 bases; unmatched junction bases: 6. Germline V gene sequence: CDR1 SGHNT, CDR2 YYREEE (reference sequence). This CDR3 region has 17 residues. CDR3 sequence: CASSTGLAGGRTGELFF. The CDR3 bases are TGTGCCAGCAGCACCGGACTAGCGGGAGGGCGAACCGGGGAGCTGTTTTTT.

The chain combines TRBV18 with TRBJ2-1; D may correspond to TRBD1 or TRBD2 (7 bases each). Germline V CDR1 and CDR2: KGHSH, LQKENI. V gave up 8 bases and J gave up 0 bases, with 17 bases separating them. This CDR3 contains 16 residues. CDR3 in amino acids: CASPQGGRSSYNEQFF. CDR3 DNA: TGTGCCAGCCCCCAGGGGGGGAGGAGCTCCTACAATGAGCAGTTCTTC.

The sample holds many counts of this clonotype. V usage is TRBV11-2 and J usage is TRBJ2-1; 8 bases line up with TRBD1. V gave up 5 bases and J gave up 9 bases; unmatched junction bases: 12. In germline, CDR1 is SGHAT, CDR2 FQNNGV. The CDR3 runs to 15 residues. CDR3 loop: CASSERQGIMIEQFF. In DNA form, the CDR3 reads TGTGCCAGCAGCGAACGACAGGGGATAATGATTGAGCAGTTCTTC.

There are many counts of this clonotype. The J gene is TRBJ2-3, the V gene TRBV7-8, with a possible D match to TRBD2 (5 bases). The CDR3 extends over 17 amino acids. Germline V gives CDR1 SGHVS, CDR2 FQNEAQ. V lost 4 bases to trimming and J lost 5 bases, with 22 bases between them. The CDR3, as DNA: TGTGCCAGCAGCTCCGCGGGTCGGGCGGACCGGGAAGATACGCAGTATTTT. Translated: CASSSAGRADREDTQYF. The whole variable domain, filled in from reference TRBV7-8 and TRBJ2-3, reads GAGVSQSPRYKVAKRGQDVALRCDPISGHVSLFWYQQALGQGPEFLTYFQNEAQLDKSGLPSDRFFAERPEGSVSTLKIQRTQQEDSAVYLCASSSAGRADREDTQYFGPGTRLTVL.

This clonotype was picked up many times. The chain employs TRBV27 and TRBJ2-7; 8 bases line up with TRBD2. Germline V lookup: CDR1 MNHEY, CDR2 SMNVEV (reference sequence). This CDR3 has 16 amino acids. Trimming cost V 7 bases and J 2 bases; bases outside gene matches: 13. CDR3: CASISWGTRDTYEQYF. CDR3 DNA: TGTGCCAGCATCTCATGGGGGACTAGAGATACCTACGAGCAGTACTTC.

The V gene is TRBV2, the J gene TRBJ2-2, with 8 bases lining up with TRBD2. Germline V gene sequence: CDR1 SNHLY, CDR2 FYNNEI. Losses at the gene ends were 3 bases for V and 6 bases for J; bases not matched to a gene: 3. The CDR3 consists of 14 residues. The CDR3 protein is CASSDGRGAGELFF. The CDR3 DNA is TGTGCCAGCAGTGACGGGAGGGGTGCCGGGGAGCTGTTTTTT.